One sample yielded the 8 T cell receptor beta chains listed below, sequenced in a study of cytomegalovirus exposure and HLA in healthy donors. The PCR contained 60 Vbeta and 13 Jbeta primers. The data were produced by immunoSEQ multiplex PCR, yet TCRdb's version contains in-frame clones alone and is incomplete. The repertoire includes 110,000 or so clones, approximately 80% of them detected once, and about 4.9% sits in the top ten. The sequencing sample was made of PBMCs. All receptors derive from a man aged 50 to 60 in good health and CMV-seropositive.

The CDR3 spells CASSPSDRGHTEAFF. Written as DNA, the CDR3 is TGTGCCAGCAGTCCTTCCGACAGGGGGCACACTGAAGCTTTCTTT. V usage is TRBV28 and J usage is TRBJ1-1; 10 nucleotides align to TRBD1. The CDR3 loop spans 15 amino acids. J gave up 3 bases and V 5 bases, and 6 bases lay outside the gene matches. Germline V gives CDR1 MDHEN, CDR2 SYDVKM.

CDR3 coding DNA: TGTGCCAGCAGCGTAGATTCTCTCGGGACTAGCGGGACTAATGAGCAGTTCTTC. Translating it yields CASSVDSLGTSGTNEQFF. The chain has TRBV9 and TRBJ2-1; 13 positions agree with TRBD2. With V trimmed by 0 bases and J by 7 bases, 10 bases remained unmatched. The CDR3 contains 18 residues. From germline, CDR1 is SGDLS and CDR2 YYNGEE.

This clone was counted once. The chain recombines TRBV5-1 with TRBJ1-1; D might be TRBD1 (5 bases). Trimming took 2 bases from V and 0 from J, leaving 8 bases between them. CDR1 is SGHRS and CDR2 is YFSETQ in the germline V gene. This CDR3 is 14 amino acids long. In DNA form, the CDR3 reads TGCGCCAGCAGCTTAAGACAGATGAACACTGAAGCTTTCTTT. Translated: CASSLRQMNTEAFF.

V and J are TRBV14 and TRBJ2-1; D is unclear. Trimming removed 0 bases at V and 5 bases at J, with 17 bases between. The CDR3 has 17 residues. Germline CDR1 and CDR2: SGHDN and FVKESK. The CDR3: CASSQEEIALTNNEQFF. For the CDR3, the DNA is TGTGCCAGCAGCCAAGAGGAGATAGCCTTAACAAACAATGAGCAGTTCTTC. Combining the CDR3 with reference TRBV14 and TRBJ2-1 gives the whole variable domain EAGVTQFPSHSVIEKGQTVTLRCDPISGHDNLYWYRRVMGKEIKFLLHFVKESKQDESGMPNNRFLAERTGGTYSTLKVQPAELEDSGVYFCASSQEEIALTNNEQFFGPGTRLTVL.

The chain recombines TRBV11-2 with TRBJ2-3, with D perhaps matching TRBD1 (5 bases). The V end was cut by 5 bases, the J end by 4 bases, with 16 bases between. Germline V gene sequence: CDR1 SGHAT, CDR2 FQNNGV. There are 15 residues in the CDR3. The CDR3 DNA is TGTGCCAGCAGCCCTGACGTTCAGGGCGCAGATACGCAGTATTTT. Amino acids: CASSPDVQGADTQYF.

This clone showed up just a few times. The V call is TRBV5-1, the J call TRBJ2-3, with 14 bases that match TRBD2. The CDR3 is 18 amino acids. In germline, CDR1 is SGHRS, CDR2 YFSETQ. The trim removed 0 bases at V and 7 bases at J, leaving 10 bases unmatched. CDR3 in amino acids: CASSLDGTSGRRGNTQYF. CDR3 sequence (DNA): TGCGCCAGCAGCTTGGACGGGACTAGCGGGAGAAGAGGTAATACGCAGTATTTT.

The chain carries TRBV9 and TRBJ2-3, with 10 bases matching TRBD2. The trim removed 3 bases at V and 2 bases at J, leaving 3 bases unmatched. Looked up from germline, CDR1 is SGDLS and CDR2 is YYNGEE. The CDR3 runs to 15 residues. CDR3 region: CASSASGGPTDTQYF. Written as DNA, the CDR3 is TGTGCCAGCAGCGCTAGCGGGGGACCCACAGATACGCAGTATTTT.

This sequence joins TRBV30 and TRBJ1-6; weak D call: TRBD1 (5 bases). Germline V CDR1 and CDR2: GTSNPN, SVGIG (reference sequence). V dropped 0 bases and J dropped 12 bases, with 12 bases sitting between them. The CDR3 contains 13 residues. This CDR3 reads CAWSVLYQGPLHF. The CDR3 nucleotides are TGTGCCTGGAGTGTACTTTATCAGGGACCCCTCCACTTT.